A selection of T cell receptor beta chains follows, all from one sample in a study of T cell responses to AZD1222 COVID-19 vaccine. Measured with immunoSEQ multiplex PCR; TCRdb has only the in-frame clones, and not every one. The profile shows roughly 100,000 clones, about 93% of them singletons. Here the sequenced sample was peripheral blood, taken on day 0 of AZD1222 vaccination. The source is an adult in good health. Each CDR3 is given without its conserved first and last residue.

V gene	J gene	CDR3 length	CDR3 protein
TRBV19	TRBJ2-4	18	ASMDLPGQGLEGSENIQY
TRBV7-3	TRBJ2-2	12	ASSPSGSYGELF
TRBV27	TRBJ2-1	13	ASSPLAGEDNEQF
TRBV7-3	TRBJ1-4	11	ASSLGQGEKLF
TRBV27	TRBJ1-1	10	ASIGVTPEAF
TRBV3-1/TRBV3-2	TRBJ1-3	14	ASSHGAPGPGNTIY
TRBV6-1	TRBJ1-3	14	ASSEPAGVSGNTIY
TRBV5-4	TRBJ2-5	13	ASSLVLAGEETQY
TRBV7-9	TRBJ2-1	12	ASSLAANYNEQF
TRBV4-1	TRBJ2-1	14	ASSQELAGAYNEQF
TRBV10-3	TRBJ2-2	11	AISPANTGELF
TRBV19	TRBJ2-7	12	ASRPGTGDYEQY
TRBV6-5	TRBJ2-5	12	ATAFWGRGETQY
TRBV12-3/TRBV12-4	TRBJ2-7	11	ASSLDRTYEQY
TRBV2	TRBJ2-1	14	ASSETSGGGYNEQF
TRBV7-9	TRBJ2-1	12	ASSLVIAGDEQF
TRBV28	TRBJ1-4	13	ASSLSAQGGEKLF
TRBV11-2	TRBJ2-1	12	ASSFPGRSDEQF
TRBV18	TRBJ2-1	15	ASSPAGTSGSIDEQF
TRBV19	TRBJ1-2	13	ASSIPPTAPYGYT
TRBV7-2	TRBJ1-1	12	ASSLWTGETEAF
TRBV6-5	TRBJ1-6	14	ASSYSTGIYNSPLH
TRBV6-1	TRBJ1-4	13	ASSEQHRHLEKLF
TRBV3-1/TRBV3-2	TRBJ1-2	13	ASSQEGGYSYGYT
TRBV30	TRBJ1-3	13	AWSVRQITGNTIY
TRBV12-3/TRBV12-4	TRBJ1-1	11	ASSPIGGRGAF
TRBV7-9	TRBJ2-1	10	ASSLGETEQF
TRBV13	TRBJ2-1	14	ASSFNLRGGVNEQF
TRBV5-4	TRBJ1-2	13	ASSLIGTANYGYT
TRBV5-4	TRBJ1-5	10	ASSLGNQPQH
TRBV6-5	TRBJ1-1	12	ASSSGQVNTEAF
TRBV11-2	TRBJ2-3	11	ASSSSRKPAQY
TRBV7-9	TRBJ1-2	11	ASSLGQGYGYT
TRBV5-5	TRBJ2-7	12	ASSPAGGPYEQY
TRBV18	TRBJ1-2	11	ASSRDKYYGYT
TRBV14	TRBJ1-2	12	ASSPDRVARGYT
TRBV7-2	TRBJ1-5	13	ASSPQGQLNQPQH
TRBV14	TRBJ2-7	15	ASSQESLAYGSYEQY
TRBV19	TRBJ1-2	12	ASTPSGGTNGYT
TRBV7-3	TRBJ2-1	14	ASSSTSGASYNEQF
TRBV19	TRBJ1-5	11	ASSPDRNQPQH
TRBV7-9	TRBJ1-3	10	ASSPSGNTIY
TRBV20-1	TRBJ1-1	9	SAEWGTEAF
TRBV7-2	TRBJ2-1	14	ASSTTLAGGLGEQF
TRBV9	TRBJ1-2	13	ASSAGQGYGYGYT
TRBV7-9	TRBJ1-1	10	ASSPLGTEAF
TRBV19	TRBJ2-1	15	ASSGVGSGSSYNEQF
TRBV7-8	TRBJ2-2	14	ASSLFRTGNTGELF
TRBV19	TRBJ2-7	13	ASSNSRGAFYEQY
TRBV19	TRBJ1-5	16	ASSMARTGGNSNQPQH
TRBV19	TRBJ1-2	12	ASSIGRKDYGYT
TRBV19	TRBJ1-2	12	ASSQGLLNYGYT
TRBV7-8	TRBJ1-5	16	ASSLVPGQGTSNQPQH
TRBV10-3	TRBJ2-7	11	AISSSGGYEQY
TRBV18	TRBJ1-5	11	ASSPGGNQPQH
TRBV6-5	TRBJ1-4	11	ASVYRANEKLF